This TCR beta chain was captured by sequencing in a study of PD-1 blockade in classical Hodgkin lymphoma. Study results and limitations: Possible causes of repertoire differences, disease activity or prior therapy, remain undefined. Newly diagnosed patients had diversity similar to the baseline diversity of complete responders. Reports described newly diagnosed patients as having lower baseline TCR diversity than healthy donors.

The V and J ends lost 4 bases and 1 base respectively, with 6 bases between them. CDR1 is MNHNS and CDR2 is SASEGT in the germline V gene. This CDR3 comprises 13 residues. Libraries were prepared by immunoSEQ multiplex PCR; TCRdb keeps only in-frame clonotypes and omits some of them. In the table there are approximately 160,000 clones, around 84% of which are singletons. Patients all relapsed after autologous stem cell transplantation, and there was variation in brentuximab vedotin exposure. Patients' outcomes at their best amounted to complete response, partial response or progressive disease. On this clone itself: Its antigen is still unknown.

Sequencing was performed on peripheral blood mononuclear cells (PBMCs), taken before the second cycle of nivolumab. The origin of this receptor is a human donor with classical Hodgkin lymphoma. The chain joins TRBV6-1 to TRBJ2-3, with D uncertain. The CDR3 loop reads CASSALRTDTQYF. As DNA, the CDR3 is TGTGCCAGCAGTGCGCTACGCACAGATACGCAGTATTTT.